The 23 T cell receptor beta chains given below trace back to one sample, sequenced in a study of blood T cell repertoires in COVID-19. TCRdb's copy holds only in-frame clones and misses some; the assay was immunoSEQ multiplex PCR. Among approximately 270,000 clones listed, about 87% were seen once. The sample consisted of PBMCs or T cells enriched from blood (not recorded which). The receptors stem from a woman aged 25 to 39 with acute COVID-19.

A word on this clone: The sample has other DNA sequences that encode this CDR3 too. The chain uses TRBV28 and TRBJ2-7; D ambiguous. This CDR3 comprises 14 residues. The germline CDR1 and CDR2 sequences are MDHEN and SYDVKM. V lost 6 bases to trimming and J lost 3 bases, with 15 bases between them. The CDR3 nucleotides read TGTGCCAGCAGCCCTCCCCCGCGGAGCTACGAGCAGTACTTC. Its protein is CASSPPPRSYEQYF.

This clone appeared once. The CDR3 spells CATSDGQRGSNQPQHF. The CDR3 DNA sequence: TGTGCCACCAGTGATGGACAGAGGGGAAGCAATCAGCCCCAGCATTTT. J is TRBJ1-5 and V is TRBV24-1, with D tentatively TRBD1 (6 bases). The CDR3 runs 16 residues. Trimming took 3 bases from V and 1 from J, leaving 12 bases between them. Germline CDR1 is KGHDR and CDR2 is SFDVKD.

The gene calls are TRBV28 and TRBJ1-4; TRBD1 might be the D (5 bases). Trimming pared 3 bases from V and 7 bases from J, leaving 12 bases between. The CDR3 is made up of 14 amino acids. The germline V gene has CDR1 MDHEN and CDR2 SYDVKM. The CDR3 protein is CASSFRELTEKLFF. CDR3 nucleotides: TGTGCCAGCAGTTTCAGGGAATTGACTGAAAAACTGTTTTTT.

The chain links TRBV4-1 to TRBJ2-1; D uncertain. This CDR3 contains 12 residues. Germline assignment: CDR1 MGHRA and CDR2 YSYEKL. Trimming shortened V by 2 bases and J by 6 bases, and 5 bases separated the two germline ends. The CDR3 is CASSQTSNEQFF. Here the CDR3 DNA reads TGCGCCAGCAGCCAAACAAGCAATGAGCAGTTCTTC.

This clone appeared a single time. The chain employs TRBV6-5 and TRBJ2-6; no clear D. Germline CDR1 and CDR2: MNHEY and SVGAGI. The CDR3 extends over 16 amino acids. The germline V and J ends were trimmed by 4 bases and 0 bases, with 10 bases remaining between them. The CDR3: CASSSPYVSGANVLTF. As DNA, the CDR3 is TGTGCCAGCAGTTCCCCCTACGTCTCTGGGGCCAACGTCCTGACTTTC.

The chain uses TRBV7-6 and TRBJ2-3; D remains unclear. The germline V and J ends were trimmed by 1 base and 6 bases, with 11 bases remaining between them. The CDR3 has 14 amino acids. Per germline, CDR1 SGHVS and CDR2 FNYEAQ. CDR3 bases: TGTGCCAGCAGCTTAGGAGAGGATATTGATACGCAGTATTTT. Amino acid sequence: CASSLGEDIDTQYF.

The J gene is TRBJ2-2, the V gene TRBV11-2; possible D gene TRBD2, 5 bases. Germline-derived CDR1 and CDR2 are SGHAT and FQNNGV. V gave up 2 bases and J gave up 4 bases, with 8 bases separating them. CDR3 length equals 14 residues. The CDR3 DNA reads as TGTGCCAGCAGCTTACGGGATGGCACCGGGGAGCTGTTTTTT. This encodes CASSLRDGTGELFF. Full variable domain (remainder filled in from reference TRBV11-2 and TRBJ2-2): EAGVAQSPRYKIIEKRQSVAFWCNPISGHATLYWYQQILGQGPKLLIQFQNNGVVDDSQLPKDRFSAERLKGVDSTLKIQPAKLEDSAVYLCASSLRDGTGELFFGEGSRLTVL.

This CDR3 reads CASSQDIGGGLFSGANVLTF. CDR3 bases: TGCGCCAGCAGCCAAGATATCGGCGGGGGGCTGTTCTCTGGGGCCAACGTCCTGACTTTC. The chain carries TRBV4-3 and TRBJ2-6; 8 bases line up with TRBD2. The germline V gene encodes CDR1 LGHNA and CDR2 YSLEER. Trimming took 0 bases from V and 0 from J; bases not matched to a gene: 10. The CDR3 is made up of 20 amino acids.

V gene TRBV6-2 or TRBV6-3 combines with J gene TRBJ2-5; tentative D call: TRBD2 (5 bases). The germline V gene has CDR1 MNHEY and CDR2 SVGEGT. This CDR3 has 18 residues. V was clipped by 6 bases and J by 7 bases, with 30 bases between them. The CDR3 bases are TGTGCCAGCAGCCGAGGTACGTCTCCAAGCGGAACCTTGGGGACCCAGTACTTC. Translated, it gives CASSRGTSPSGTLGTQYF.

This sequence joins TRBV6-2 or TRBV6-3 and TRBJ2-7, with 8 bases aligning to TRBD1. The junction had 10 bases not matched to a gene; V was cut back by 2 bases and J by 7 bases. Germline-derived CDR1 and CDR2 are MNHEY and SVGEGT. The CDR3 length is 15 residues. CDR3 DNA: TGTGCCAGCAGTTACCCGCAGGACAGGGATGAAGAGCAGTACTTC. Translated, it gives CASSYPQDRDEEQYF.

V usage is TRBV19 and J usage is TRBJ2-2, with D possibly matching TRBD1 (6 bases). This CDR3 is 16 amino acids long. V gave up 7 bases and J gave up 3 bases, with 18 bases separating them. The V gene's germline CDR1 is LNHDA and CDR2 SQIVND (reference sequence). CDR3 DNA sequence: TGTGCCAGTACCGACGACGGGACATTATACACCGGGGAGCTGTTTTTT. Its protein is CASTDDGTLYTGELFF. Based on the CDR3 plus reference TRBV19 and TRBJ2-2, the full variable domain is DGGITQSPKYLFRKEGQNVTLSCEQNLNHDAMYWYRQDPGQGLRLIYYSQIVNDFQKGDIAEGYSVSREKKESFPLTVTSAQKNPTAFYLCASTDDGTLYTGELFFGEGSRLTVL.

The chain has TRBV5-1 and TRBJ2-7, with 7 nucleotides matching TRBD2. The CDR3 spans 15 residues. The germline V gene has CDR1 SGHRS and CDR2 YFSETQ. V was clipped by 4 bases and J by 7 bases; unmatched bases: 14. CDR3 coding DNA: TGCGCCAGCAGCAAAGACGGACTAGACTTTAAAGAGCAGTACTTC. It translates to CASSKDGLDFKEQYF.

The chain carries TRBV7-4 and TRBJ1-3; D unresolved. Germline V CDR1 and CDR2: SGHVT, SQSDAQ. The CDR3 has 14 residues. Trimming took off 1 base at V and 1 base at J, with 5 bases between the two ends. This chain's CDR3 is CASSLDNSGNTIYF. The CDR3 DNA sequence: TGTGCCAGCAGCTTAGACAATTCTGGAAACACCATATATTTT.

This chain uses TRBV7-2 with TRBJ2-1, with a tentative D call TRBD1 (6 bases). This CDR3 spans 12 amino acids. Germline V lookup: CDR1 SGHTA, CDR2 FQGNSA. Trimming cost V 5 bases and J 12 bases, with 14 bases left between them. CDR3 sequence (DNA): TGTGCCAGCAGCCTCAACGACAGGACGCAGTTCTTC. Amino acids: CASSLNDRTQFF.

The chain carries TRBV3-1 (or the pseudogene TRBV3-2) and TRBJ2-5, with TRBD1 matching over 8 bases. CDR1 LGHDT and CDR2 YNNKEL come from the germline V gene (reference sequence). J was trimmed by 9 bases and V by 9 bases; bases with no gene match: 9. The CDR3 sequence is 12 residues long. The CDR3 sequence: CASLGQGASQYF. DNA of the CDR3: TGTGCCAGTCTTGGGCAGGGGGCGTCCCAGTACTTC.

The V and J genes are TRBV7-9 and TRBJ1-1; D may be TRBD1 (5 bases). The CDR3 runs to 18 residues. V gave up 5 bases and J gave up 0 bases, with 22 bases separating them. Germline-derived CDR1 and CDR2 are SEHNR and FQNEAQ (reference sequence). The CDR3 region has the DNA TGTGCCAGCAGCCCCCGGGACTTATTCTCATACATGAACACTGAAGCTTTCTTT. Translation gives CASSPRDLFSYMNTEAFF.

In its sample, this clone was seen once. Written as DNA, the CDR3 is TGTGCCAGCGGTCTGGATGTTCGGGGTTATGGCTACACCTTC. Encoded protein: CASGLDVRGYGYTF. The V gene is TRBV28, the J gene TRBJ1-2, with D uncertain. V lost 8 bases and J 5 bases, leaving 18 bases between the germline ends. CDR3 length equals 14 residues. Germline V gene lookup returns CDR1 MDHEN and CDR2 SYDVKM.

In nucleotides, the CDR3 is TGCGCCAGCAGCTTGGTAGCGGGAGCCACAGATACGCAGTATTTT. This sequence encodes CASSLVAGATDTQYF. V usage is TRBV5-1 and J usage is TRBJ2-3, with 9 bases identical to TRBD2. The ends lost 0 bases at V and 2 bases at J; junction bases unmatched: 1. The CDR3 sequence is 15 residues long. Germline loops: CDR1 SGHRS, CDR2 YFSETQ.

This chain joins TRBV2 and TRBJ2-2, with D tentatively TRBD1 (6 bases). Trimming left V 1 base short and J 2 bases short, with 8 bases between. The CDR3 runs to 15 residues. CDR1 and CDR2 from the germline V gene are SNHLY and FYNNEI. For the CDR3, the DNA is TGTGCCAGCAGTGAAGGGACAGTTAACACCGGGGAGCTGTTTTTT. Translated: CASSEGTVNTGELFF.

The chain links TRBV4-2 to TRBJ2-1, with D perhaps TRBD1 (5 bases). Germline V gene sequence: CDR1 LGHNA, CDR2 YNFKEQ. V lost 0 bases and J lost 7, with 7 bases in between. This CDR3 region has 13 residues. CDR3 nucleotide sequence: TGTGCCAGCAGCCAAGAGGGGCAAAATGAGCAGTTCTTC. It codes for CASSQEGQNEQFF.

The chain is built from TRBV5-1 and TRBJ2-1, with D possibly matching TRBD2 (6 bases). Germline V gene lookup returns CDR1 SGHRS and CDR2 YFSETQ. Deletions cut 0 bases from V and 6 bases from J, with 22 bases between. The CDR3 is made up of 18 amino acids. CDR3 in amino acids: CASSLGHNSGTGSNEQFF. For the CDR3, the DNA is TGCGCCAGCAGCTTGGGACACAACTCCGGGACTGGGTCCAATGAGCAGTTCTTC.

The chain recombines TRBV6-1 with TRBJ1-5; D remains unclear. Germline-derived CDR1 and CDR2 are MNHNS and SASEGT. V lost 2 bases to trimming and J lost 3 bases, with 8 bases between them. The CDR3 has 14 residues. As DNA, the CDR3 is TGTGCCAGCAGTGAACAACCAGACAATCAGCCCCAGCATTTT. Its translation: CASSEQPDNQPQHF.

This clone was seen a single time. The rearrangement joins TRBV20-1 to TRBJ2-7, with D possibly being TRBD2 (5 bases). V gave up 3 bases and J gave up 4 bases, with 13 bases separating them. CDR3 size: 13 residues. From germline, CDR1 is DFQATT and CDR2 SNEGSKA (reference sequence). This CDR3 reads CSASSSGAYEQYF. The CDR3 coding sequence is TGCAGTGCTAGTTCCAGCGGAGCATACGAGCAGTACTTC.